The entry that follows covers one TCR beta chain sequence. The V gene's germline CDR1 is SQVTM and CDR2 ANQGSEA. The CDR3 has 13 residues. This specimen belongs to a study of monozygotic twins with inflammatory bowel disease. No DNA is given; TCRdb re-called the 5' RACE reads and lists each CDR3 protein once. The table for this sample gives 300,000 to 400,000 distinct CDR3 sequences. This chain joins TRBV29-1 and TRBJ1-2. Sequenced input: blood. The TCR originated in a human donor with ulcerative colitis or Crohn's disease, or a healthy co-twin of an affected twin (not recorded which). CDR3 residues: CSVVGVNNYGYTF.